This TCR beta chain was found in a study of control samples from healthy donors and cancer patients. The CDR3 length is 13 residues. CDR1 and CDR2 from the germline V gene are MNHEY and SVGEGT. Trimming left V 4 bases short and J 4 bases short, with 10 bases between. Profiling relied on immunoSEQ multiplex PCR, and the TCRdb table lists in-frame clones only, not all of them. The sample holds tens of thousands of clones, about 90% seen once. The sequence was collected from a man between 45 and 60 years old with head and neck cancer. V usage is TRBV6-2 or TRBV6-3 and J usage is TRBJ1-2; D call uncertain. Sequenced material: PBMCs. The CDR3 is CASSSSGGYGYTF. DNA for the CDR3: TGTGCCAGCAGTTCCTCGGGTGGCTATGGCTACACCTTC.